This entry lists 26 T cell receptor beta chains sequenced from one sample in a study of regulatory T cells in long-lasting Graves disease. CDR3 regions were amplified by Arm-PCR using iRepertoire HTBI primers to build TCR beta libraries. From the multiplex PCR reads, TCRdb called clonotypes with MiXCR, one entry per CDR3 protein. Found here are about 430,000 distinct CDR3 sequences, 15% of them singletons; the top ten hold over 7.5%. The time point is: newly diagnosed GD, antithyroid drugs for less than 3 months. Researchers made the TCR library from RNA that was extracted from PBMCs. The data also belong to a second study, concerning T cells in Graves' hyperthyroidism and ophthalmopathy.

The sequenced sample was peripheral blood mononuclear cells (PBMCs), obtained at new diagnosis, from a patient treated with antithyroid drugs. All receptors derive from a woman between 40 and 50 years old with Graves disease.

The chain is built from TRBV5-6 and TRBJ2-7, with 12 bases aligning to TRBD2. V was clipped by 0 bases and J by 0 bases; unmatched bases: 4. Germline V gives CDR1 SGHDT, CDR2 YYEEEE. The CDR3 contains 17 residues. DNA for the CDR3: TGTGCCAGCAGCTTGGGACTAGCGGGAGTACGCTCCTACGAGCAGTACTTC. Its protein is CASSLGLAGVRSYEQYF.

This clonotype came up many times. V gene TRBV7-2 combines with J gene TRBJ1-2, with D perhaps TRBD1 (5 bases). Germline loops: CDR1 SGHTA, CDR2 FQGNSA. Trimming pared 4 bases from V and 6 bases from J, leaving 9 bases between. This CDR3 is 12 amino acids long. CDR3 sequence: CASSSLTDGYTF. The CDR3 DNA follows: TGTGCCAGCAGCTCCCTGACAGATGGCTACACCTTC. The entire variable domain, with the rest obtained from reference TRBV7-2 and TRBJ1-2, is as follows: GAGVSQSPSNKVTEKGKDVELRCDPISGHTALYWYRQSLGQGLEFLIYFQGNSAPDKSGLPSDRFSAERTGGSVSTLTIQRTQQEDSAVYLCASSSLTDGYTFGSGTRLTVV.

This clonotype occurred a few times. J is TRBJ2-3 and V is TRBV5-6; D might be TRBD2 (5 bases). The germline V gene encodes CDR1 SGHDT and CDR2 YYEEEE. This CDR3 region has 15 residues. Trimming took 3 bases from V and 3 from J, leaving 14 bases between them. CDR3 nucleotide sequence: TGTGCCAGCAGCTCCGGACTCATCGGGACAGATACGCAGTATTTT. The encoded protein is CASSSGLIGTDTQYF.

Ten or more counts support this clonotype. In DNA, the CDR3 is TGTGCCTGGAATTCTCCCTACACAGTAAACTATGGCTACACCTTC. It is translated as CAWNSPYTVNYGYTF. The gene calls are TRBV30 and TRBJ1-2; no clear D. The CDR3 runs to 15 residues. V lost 4 bases, J lost 2 bases, and 17 bases lay in between. CDR1 is GTSNPN and CDR2 is SVGIG in the germline V gene (reference sequence).

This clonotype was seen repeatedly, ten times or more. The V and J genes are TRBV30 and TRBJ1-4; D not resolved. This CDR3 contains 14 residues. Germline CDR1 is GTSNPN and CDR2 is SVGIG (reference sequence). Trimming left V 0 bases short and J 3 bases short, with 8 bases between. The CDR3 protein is CAWSVHGSNEKLFF. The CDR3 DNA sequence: TGTGCCTGGAGTGTACACGGGTCTAATGAAAAACTGTTTTTT.

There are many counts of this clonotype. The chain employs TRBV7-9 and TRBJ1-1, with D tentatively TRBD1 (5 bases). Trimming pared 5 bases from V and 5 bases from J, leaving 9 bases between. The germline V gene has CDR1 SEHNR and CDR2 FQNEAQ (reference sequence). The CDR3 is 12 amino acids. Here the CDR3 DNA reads TGTGCCAGCAGCGAAGGGGTGACTGAAGCTTTCTTT. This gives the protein CASSEGVTEAFF.

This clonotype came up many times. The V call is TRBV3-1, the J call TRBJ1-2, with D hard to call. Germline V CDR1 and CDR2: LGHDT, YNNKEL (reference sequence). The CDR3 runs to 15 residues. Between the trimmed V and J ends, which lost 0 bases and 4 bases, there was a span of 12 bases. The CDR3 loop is CASSQELRIPYGYTF. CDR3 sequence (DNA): TGTGCCAGCAGCCAAGAGCTCCGGATTCCCTATGGCTACACCTTC.

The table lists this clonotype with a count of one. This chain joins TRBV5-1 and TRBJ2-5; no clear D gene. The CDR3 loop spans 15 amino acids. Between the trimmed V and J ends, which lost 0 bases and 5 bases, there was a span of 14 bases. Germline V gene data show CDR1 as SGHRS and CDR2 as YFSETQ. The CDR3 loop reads CASSLAPEIWETQYF. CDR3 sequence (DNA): TGCGCCAGCAGCTTGGCCCCGGAGATTTGGGAGACCCAGTACTTC.

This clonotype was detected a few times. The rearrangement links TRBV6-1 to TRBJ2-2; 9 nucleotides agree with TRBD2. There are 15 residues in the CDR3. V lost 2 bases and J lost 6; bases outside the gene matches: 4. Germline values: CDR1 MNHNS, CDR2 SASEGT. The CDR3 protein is CASSESGRPPGELFF. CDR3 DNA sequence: TGTGCCAGCAGTGAAAGCGGGAGGCCCCCCGGGGAGCTGTTTTTT.

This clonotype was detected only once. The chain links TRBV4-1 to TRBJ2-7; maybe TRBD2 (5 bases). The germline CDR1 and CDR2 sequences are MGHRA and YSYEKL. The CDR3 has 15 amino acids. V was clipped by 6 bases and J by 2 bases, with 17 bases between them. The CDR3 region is CASRDASGATYEQYF. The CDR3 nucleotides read TGCGCCAGCAGGGACGCAAGCGGCGCCACCTACGAGCAGTACTTC.

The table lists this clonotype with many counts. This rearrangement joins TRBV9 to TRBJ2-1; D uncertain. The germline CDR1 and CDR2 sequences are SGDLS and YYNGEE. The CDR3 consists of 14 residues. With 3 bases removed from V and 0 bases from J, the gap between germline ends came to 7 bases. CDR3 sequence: CASSAEDSYNEQFF. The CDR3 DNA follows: TGTGCCAGCAGCGCTGAGGACTCCTACAATGAGCAGTTCTTC.

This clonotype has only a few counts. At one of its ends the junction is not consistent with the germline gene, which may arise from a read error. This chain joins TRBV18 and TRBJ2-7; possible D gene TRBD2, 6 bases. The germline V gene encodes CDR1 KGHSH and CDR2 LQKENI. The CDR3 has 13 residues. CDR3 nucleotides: TGTGCCAGCTCACCATCAGACGCTCGGGAGCAGTGCTTC. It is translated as CASSPSDAREQCF.

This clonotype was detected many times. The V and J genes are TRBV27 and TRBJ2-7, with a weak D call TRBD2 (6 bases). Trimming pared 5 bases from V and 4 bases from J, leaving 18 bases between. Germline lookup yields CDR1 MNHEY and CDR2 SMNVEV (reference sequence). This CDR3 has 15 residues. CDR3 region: CASSPSGQAGYEQYF. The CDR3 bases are TGTGCCAGCAGTCCCTCGGGTCAGGCGGGATACGAGCAGTACTTC.

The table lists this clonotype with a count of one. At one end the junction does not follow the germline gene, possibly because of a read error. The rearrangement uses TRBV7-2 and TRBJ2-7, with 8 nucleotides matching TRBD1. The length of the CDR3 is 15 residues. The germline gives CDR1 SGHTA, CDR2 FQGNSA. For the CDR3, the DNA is TGCGCCAGCAGCCAAGATTGGACAGGGCACTACGAGCAGTACTTC. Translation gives CASSQDWTGHYEQYF.

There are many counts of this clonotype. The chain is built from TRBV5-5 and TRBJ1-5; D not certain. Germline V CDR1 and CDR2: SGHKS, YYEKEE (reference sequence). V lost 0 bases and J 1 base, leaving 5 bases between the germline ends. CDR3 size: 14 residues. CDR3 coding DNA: TGTGCCAGCAGCTTGGGACGGAGCAATCAGCCCCAGCATTTT. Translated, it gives CASSLGRSNQPQHF.

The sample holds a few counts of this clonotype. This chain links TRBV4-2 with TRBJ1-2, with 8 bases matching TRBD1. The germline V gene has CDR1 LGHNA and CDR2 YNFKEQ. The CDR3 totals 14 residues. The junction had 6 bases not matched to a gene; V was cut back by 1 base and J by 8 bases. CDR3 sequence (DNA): TGTGCCAGCAGCCAAGGAAGGACAGGGTGGGGCTACACCTTC. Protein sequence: CASSQGRTGWGYTF.

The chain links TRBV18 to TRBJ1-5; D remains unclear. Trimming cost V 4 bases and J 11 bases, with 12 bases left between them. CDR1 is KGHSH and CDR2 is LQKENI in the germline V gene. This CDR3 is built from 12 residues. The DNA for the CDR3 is TGTGCCAGCTCACGACCTGGGGAGGCCCAGCATTTT. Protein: CASSRPGEAQHF.

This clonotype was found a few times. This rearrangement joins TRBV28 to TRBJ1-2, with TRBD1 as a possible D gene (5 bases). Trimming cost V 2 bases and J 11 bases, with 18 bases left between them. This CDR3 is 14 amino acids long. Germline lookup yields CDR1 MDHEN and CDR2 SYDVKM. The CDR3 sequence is CASSLTKLGGGYTF. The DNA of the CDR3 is TGTGCCAGCAGTTTAACGAAGCTGGGGGGTGGTTACACCTTC.

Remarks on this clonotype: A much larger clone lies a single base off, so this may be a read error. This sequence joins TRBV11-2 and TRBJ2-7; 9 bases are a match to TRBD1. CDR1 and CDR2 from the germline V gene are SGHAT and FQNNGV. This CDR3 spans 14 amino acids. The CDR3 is CASSLVTGGYDQYF. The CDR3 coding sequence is TGTGCCAGCAGCTTAGTCACAGGGGGCTACGATCAGTACTTC.

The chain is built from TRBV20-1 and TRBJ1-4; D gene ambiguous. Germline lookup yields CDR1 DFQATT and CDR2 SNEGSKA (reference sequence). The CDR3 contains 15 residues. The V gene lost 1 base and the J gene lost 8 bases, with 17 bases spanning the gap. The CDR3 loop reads CSARVPNNRKEKLFF. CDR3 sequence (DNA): TGCAGTGCTAGAGTCCCTAACAACCGAAAGGAAAAACTGTTTTTT.

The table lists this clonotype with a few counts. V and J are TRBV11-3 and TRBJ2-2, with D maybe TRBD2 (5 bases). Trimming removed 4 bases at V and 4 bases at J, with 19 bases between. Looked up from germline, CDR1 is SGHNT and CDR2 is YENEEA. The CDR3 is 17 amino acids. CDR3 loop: CASSSNRFSERTGELFF. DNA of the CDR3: TGTGCCAGCAGCTCCAACCGATTTAGCGAACGCACCGGGGAGCTGTTTTTT.

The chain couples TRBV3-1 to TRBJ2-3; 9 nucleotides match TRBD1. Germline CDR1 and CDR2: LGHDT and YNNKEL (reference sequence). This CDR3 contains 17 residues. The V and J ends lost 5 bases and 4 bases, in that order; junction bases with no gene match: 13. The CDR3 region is CASSYRGTGKGADTQYF. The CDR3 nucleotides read TGTGCCAGCAGCTACCGGGGGACAGGGAAAGGTGCAGATACGCAGTATTTT.

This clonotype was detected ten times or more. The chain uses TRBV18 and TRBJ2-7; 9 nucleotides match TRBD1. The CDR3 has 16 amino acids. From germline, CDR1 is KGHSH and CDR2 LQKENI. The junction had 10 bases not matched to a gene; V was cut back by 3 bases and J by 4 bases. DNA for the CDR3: TGTGCCAGCTCACCGCTGACAGGACAGGGGAATTACGAGCAGTACTTC. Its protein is CASSPLTGQGNYEQYF.

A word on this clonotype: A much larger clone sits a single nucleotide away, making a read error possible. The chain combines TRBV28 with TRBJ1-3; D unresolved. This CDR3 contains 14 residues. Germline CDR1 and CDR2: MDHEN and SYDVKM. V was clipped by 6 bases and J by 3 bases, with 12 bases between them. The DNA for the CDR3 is TGTGCCAGCAGCAGACTGGCCTTTGGAAACACCATATATTTT. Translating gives CASSRLAFGNTIYF.

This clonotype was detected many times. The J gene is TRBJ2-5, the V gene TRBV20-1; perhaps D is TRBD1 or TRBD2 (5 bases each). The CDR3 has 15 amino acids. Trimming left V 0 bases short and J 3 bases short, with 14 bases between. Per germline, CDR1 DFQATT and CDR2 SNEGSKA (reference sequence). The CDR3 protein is CSARDLGRGEETQYF. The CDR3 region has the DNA TGCAGTGCTAGAGATCTGGGGAGAGGGGAAGAGACCCAGTACTTC.

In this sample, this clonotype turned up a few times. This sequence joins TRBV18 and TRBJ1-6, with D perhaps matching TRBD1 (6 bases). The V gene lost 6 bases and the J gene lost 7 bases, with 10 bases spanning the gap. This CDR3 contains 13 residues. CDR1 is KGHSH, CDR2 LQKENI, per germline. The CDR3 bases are TGTGCCAGCTCGGACAGCCGGAATTCACCCCTCCACTTT. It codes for CASSDSRNSPLHF.